What follows are 20 T cell receptor beta chains derived from one specimen sequenced in a study of tumor-infiltrating lymphocytes in localized non-small cell lung cancer. Profiling relied on immunoSEQ multiplex PCR, and the TCRdb table lists in-frame clones only, not all of them. The table includes about 10,000 clones, over 75% detected once. Sequencing was done on a sample of uninvolved lung tissue not adjacent to the tumor. The receptors were gathered from a human donor with non-small cell lung cancer.

V and J are TRBV19 and TRBJ2-1, with 7 bases fitting TRBD2. CDR3 length: 15 amino acids. The ends lost 3 bases at V and 7 bases at J; junction bases unmatched: 9. The germline gives CDR1 LNHDA, CDR2 SQIVND (reference sequence). CDR3 nucleotide sequence: TGTGCCAGTAGTATCGGGGCGGGAGCAGCGAATGAGCAGTTCTTC. Protein: CASSIGAGAANEQFF.

This chain connects TRBV11-1 to TRBJ1-1; 7 bases are shared with TRBD1. CDR1 is SGHAT, CDR2 FQDESV, per germline (reference sequence). The CDR3 length is 15 residues. V shed 5 bases, J shed 0 bases, and the junction held 6 bases outside the gene matches. The CDR3 spells CASSPNRGLNTEAFF. DNA of the CDR3: TGTGCCAGCAGCCCGAACAGGGGATTGAACACTGAAGCTTTCTTT.

The CDR3 reads CSVETLVKYEQYF. The CDR3 bases are TGCAGCGTTGAGACACTAGTGAAGTACGAGCAGTACTTC. This chain joins TRBV29-1 and TRBJ2-7; possible D gene TRBD2, 5 bases. CDR1 and CDR2 from the germline V gene are SQVTM and ANQGSEA. There are 13 residues in the CDR3. Trimming took 3 bases from V and 4 from J, leaving 13 bases between them.

This chain joins TRBV7-9 and TRBJ1-2, with unresolved D. The length of the CDR3 is 17 residues. V lost 1 base, J lost 3 bases, and 18 bases lay in between. Germline-derived CDR1 and CDR2 are SEHNR and FQNEAQ (reference sequence). Here the CDR3 reads CASSLVPWKGSDYGYTF. The CDR3 DNA is TGTGCCAGCAGCTTAGTTCCTTGGAAGGGATCCGACTATGGCTACACCTTC.

The chain has TRBV6-1 and TRBJ1-3; no definite D call. This CDR3 contains 15 residues. CDR1 is MNHNS, CDR2 SASEGT, per germline. V lost 0 bases, J lost 4 bases, and 10 bases lay in between. The CDR3 coding sequence is TGTGCCAGCAGTGAAGCGCAGGCAAAAGGAAACACCATATATTTT. Translated: CASSEAQAKGNTIYF.

This clone turned up a few times. This chain joins TRBV10-3 and TRBJ2-2, with 8 bases that match TRBD2. The germline gives CDR1 ENHRY, CDR2 SYGVKD. The CDR3 has 15 amino acids. J was trimmed by 1 base and V by 6 bases; bases with no gene match: 4. CDR3: CAISPGLGNTGELFF. The CDR3, as DNA: TGTGCCATCAGCCCGGGACTAGGGAACACCGGGGAGCTGTTTTTT.

V gene TRBV5-4 combines with J gene TRBJ2-1; D is ambiguous. Germline-derived CDR1 and CDR2 are SGHNT and YYREEE (reference sequence). The CDR3 is 15 residues long. The ends were cut back, 0 bases at V and 0 bases at J, with 7 bases in the middle. As DNA, the CDR3 is TGTGCCAGCAGCTTGGTGGGGTACTCCTACAATGAGCAGTTCTTC. Residues: CASSLVGYSYNEQFF.

With respect to this clone: Other DNA sequences in the sample encode the same CDR3. The chain has TRBV6-5 and TRBJ1-5, with D unresolved. CDR3 length: 14 residues. V gave up 5 bases and J gave up 0 bases, with 8 bases separating them. Per germline, CDR1 MNHEY and CDR2 SVGAGI. The CDR3 coding sequence is TGTGCCAGCAGTAGACACCTTAGCAATCAGCCCCAGCATTTT. Its translation: CASSRHLSNQPQHF.

The chain carries TRBV9 and TRBJ1-3; D is ambiguous. CDR3 length: 16 amino acids. Deletions cut 0 bases from V and 0 bases from J, with 10 bases between. Germline CDR1 and CDR2: SGDLS and YYNGEE. The CDR3 DNA reads as TGTGCCAGCAGCGTAGTAGCCCAGTTCTCTGGAAACACCATATATTTT. Translation: CASSVVAQFSGNTIYF.

The gene calls are TRBV19 and TRBJ1-2; D might be TRBD1 (6 bases). Germline V lookup: CDR1 LNHDA, CDR2 SQIVND (reference sequence). This CDR3 is built from 15 residues. The germline V and J ends were trimmed by 6 bases and 5 bases, with 19 bases remaining between them. The CDR3: CASRRDIRGHYGYTF. CDR3 in DNA: TGTGCCAGTAGACGGGACATCAGGGGTCATTATGGCTACACCTTC.

In its sample, this clone was seen once. This chain links TRBV5-1 with TRBJ1-1; tentatively, D is TRBD1 (6 bases). V dropped 0 bases and J dropped 4 bases, with 16 bases sitting between them. The CDR3 has 16 amino acids. Germline loops: CDR1 SGHRS, CDR2 YFSETQ. CDR3 region: CASSLAEGGPGTEAFF. The DNA for the CDR3 is TGCGCCAGCAGCTTGGCGGAGGGGGGGCCGGGCACTGAAGCTTTCTTT.

CDR3 protein: CASSLAGLAASYNEQFF. The CDR3 DNA is TGTGCCAGCAGCTTAGCGGGACTAGCGGCCTCCTACAATGAGCAGTTCTTC. The V call is TRBV7-2, the J call TRBJ2-1; 11 bases match TRBD2. This CDR3 has 17 amino acids. V trimming: 0 bases; J trimming: 0 bases; junction bases outside the gene matches: 1. Germline loops: CDR1 SGHTA, CDR2 FQGNSA.

The chain couples TRBV5-4 to TRBJ2-2; 7 positions agree with TRBD1. The V gene's germline CDR1 is SGHNT and CDR2 YYREEE (reference sequence). CDR3 length equals 15 residues. J lost 6 bases, V lost 4 bases, and 9 bases had no gene match. The CDR3 sequence: CASSPQRQGAGELFF. As DNA, the CDR3 is TGTGCCAGCAGCCCTCAGAGGCAGGGGGCCGGGGAGCTGTTTTTT.

The rearrangement uses TRBV5-5 and TRBJ1-5; D is uncertain. The length of the CDR3 is 14 residues. Germline-derived CDR1 and CDR2 are SGHKS and YYEKEE (reference sequence). Trimming removed 4 bases from V and 0 bases from J, with 8 bases in between. The CDR3 loop is CASSPALSNQPQHF. The CDR3 DNA reads TGTGCCAGCAGCCCGGCCCTTAGCAATCAGCCCCAGCATTTT.

The J gene is TRBJ2-2, the V gene TRBV6-1; 7 bases fit TRBD1. The J segment lost 2 bases and the V segment lost 8 bases, leaving 8 bases of the junction unmatched. Germline V gene lookup returns CDR1 MNHNS and CDR2 SASEGT. The CDR3 is 15 residues long. The CDR3 protein is CASGVTGPNTGELFF. DNA of the CDR3: TGTGCCAGCGGAGTGACAGGGCCTAACACCGGGGAGCTGTTTTTT.

The rearrangement links TRBV28 to TRBJ1-1, with D maybe TRBD1 (5 bases). This CDR3 comprises 14 residues. Germline values: CDR1 MDHEN, CDR2 SYDVKM. Trimming took 2 bases from V and 5 from J, leaving 12 bases between them. CDR3 DNA: TGTGCCAGCAGTTTAGGGGGGGTTGGGACTGAAGCTTTCTTT. This translates into CASSLGGVGTEAFF.

The V gene is TRBV30, the J gene TRBJ1-5; no clear D gene. V lost 0 bases to trimming and J lost 6 bases, with 12 bases between them. This CDR3 region has 14 residues. Germline assignment: CDR1 GTSNPN and CDR2 SVGIG (reference sequence). The CDR3 region has the DNA TGTGCCTGGAGTGTACTCGGGAGAGGTCAGCCCCAGCATTTT. Amino acid sequence: CAWSVLGRGQPQHF.

There are a few counts of this clone. Here the CDR3 DNA reads TGTGCCAGCAGTTTATTATCAGGAGGATATGGCTACACCTTC. Translating it yields CASSLLSGGYGYTF. V gene TRBV28 combines with J gene TRBJ1-2; no clear D gene. CDR3 length: 14 residues. V shed 1 base and J shed 5 bases, with 11 bases lying between them. Germline CDR1 MDHEN, CDR2 SYDVKM.

The V call is TRBV6-5, the J call TRBJ2-5; D is unclear. In germline, CDR1 is MNHEY, CDR2 SVGAGI. The CDR3 runs 13 residues. V gave up 6 bases and J gave up 9 bases, with 17 bases separating them. CDR3 region: CASSPVKGSAQYF. CDR3 DNA: TGTGCCAGCAGCCCCGTAAAAGGTTCGGCCCAGTACTTC.

The genes are TRBV2 and TRBJ2-7, with TRBD1 matching over 7 bases. J was trimmed by 7 bases and V by 5 bases; bases with no gene match: 8. The CDR3 is 13 residues long. Germline V gene data show CDR1 as SNHLY and CDR2 as FYNNEI. The CDR3 loop reads CASSLDRVREQYF. The CDR3 DNA follows: TGTGCCAGCAGTCTCGACAGGGTCAGAGAGCAGTACTTC.